Each of the 6 T cell receptor beta chains below was sequenced from the same sample in a study of cytomegalovirus exposure and HLA in healthy donors. Primers for the PCR totalled 60 Vbeta and 13 Jbeta. TCRdb's table, derived via immunoSEQ multiplex PCR, lists solely in-frame clones and lacks some. Counted here are about 150,000 clones, about two thirds occurring once; the ten biggest clones make up under 2%. Sequencing was performed on PBMCs. The receptors originated from a woman aged 18-35 years in good health and CMV-seronegative.

The rearrangement links TRBV19 to TRBJ2-3, with D uncertain. V lost 5 bases to trimming and J lost 10 bases, with 16 bases between them. The CDR3 loop spans 13 amino acids. Germline lookup yields CDR1 LNHDA and CDR2 SQIVND (reference sequence). The CDR3, as DNA: TGTGCCAGTAGTCTTATAGCCCCTTCTGCGCAGTATTTT. Its translation: CASSLIAPSAQYF.

The chain links TRBV7-8 to TRBJ1-2; 9 bases line up with TRBD1. Trimming at V came to 0 bases and at J to 5 bases, leaving 10 bases not matched to a gene. CDR3 length: 17 amino acids. Germline lookup yields CDR1 SGHVS and CDR2 FQNEAQ. Here the CDR3 DNA reads TGTGCCAGCAGCTTAGCTAGGTGGGACAGGGAAGAGTATGGCTACACCTTC. Residues: CASSLARWDREEYGYTF.

The chain joins TRBV27 to TRBJ2-7; 9 bases are shared with TRBD1. The germline V gene encodes CDR1 MNHEY and CDR2 SMNVEV (reference sequence). This CDR3 region has 14 residues. V was pared by 6 bases and J by 7 bases, with 10 bases of the junction left unmatched. DNA for the CDR3: TGTGCCAGCAGGGTAACAGGGGGCGCGGGTGAGCAGTACGTC. Translated, it gives CASRVTGGAGEQYV.

This rearrangement joins TRBV5-6 to TRBJ2-7; 9 nucleotides match TRBD2. Trimming cost V 0 bases and J 4 bases; bases outside gene matches: 2. Germline V gives CDR1 SGHDT, CDR2 YYEEEE. The CDR3 has 14 residues. DNA for the CDR3: TGTGCCAGCAGCTTGGCCCTAGCGGGGTACGAGCAGTACGTC. Translation: CASSLALAGYEQYV.

The CDR3 DNA sequence: TGTGCCAGCAGCTCACCCCGGGGGGATTCTACGAAACTGTTTTTT. As protein: CASSSPRGDSTKLFF. This chain connects TRBV11-2 to TRBJ1-4; D perhaps matches TRBD1 (5 bases). This CDR3 spans 15 amino acids. CDR1 and CDR2 (germline): SGHAT, FQNNGV. Trimming took 4 bases from V and 11 from J, leaving 20 bases between them. The whole variable domain, remainder taken from reference TRBV11-2 and TRBJ1-4, is EAGVAQSPRYKIIEKRQSVAFWCNPISGHATLYWYQQILGQGPKLLIQFQNNGVVDDSQLPKDRFSAERLKGVDSTLKIQPAKLEDSAVYLCASSSPRGDSTKLFFGSGTQLSVL.

This chain joins TRBV30 and TRBJ1-1; D is possibly TRBD1 (5 bases). CDR3 length: 14 amino acids. The V gene lost 4 bases and the J gene lost 0 bases, with 12 bases spanning the gap. CDR1 is GTSNPN, CDR2 SVGIG, per germline (reference sequence). The DNA of the CDR3 is TGTGCCTGGAAAAGGGGCCCCGTGAACACTGAAGCTTTCTTT. Translating it yields CAWKRGPVNTEAFF.